This TCR beta chain was recorded in a study of T cells after yellow fever vaccination. Only a few counts were recorded for this clonotype. MiXCR was run by TCRdb on the 5' RACE reads, yielding one entry per CDR3 protein. The profile covers about 330,000 distinct CDR3 sequences, with approximately 4% appearing a single time and around 23% taken by the ten largest. Per the germline V gene, CDR1 is LGHDT and CDR2 is YNNKEL (reference sequence). This CDR3 region has 12 residues. Trimming shortened V by 4 bases and J by 9 bases, and 12 bases separated the two germline ends. This sequence was found in a man aged 18-30 years who received the YFV17D yellow fever vaccine. The input for sequencing was PBMCs, taken 5 days after the yellow fever booster vaccination. This rearrangement joins TRBV3-1 to TRBJ1-2; weak D call: TRBD1 (6 bases). CDR3 region: CASSLTTGSYTF. The CDR3, as DNA: TGTGCCAGCAGCCTGACGACAGGAAGCTACACCTTC.